This T cell receptor (beta chain) comes out of a study of T cell clones after liver transplantation. In the study overall: Apart from a few HCV-positive recipients, transplants were for non-autoimmune, non-viral reasons. Without induction therapy, subjects received standard immunosuppression until 12-24 months post-transplant.

The data were produced by immunoSEQ multiplex PCR, yet TCRdb's version contains in-frame clones alone and is incomplete. The sample records 20,000 to 25,000 clones, approximately 80% being singletons. V gave up 10 bases and J gave up 4 bases, with 10 bases separating them. CDR1 and CDR2 (germline): MNHEY, SVGAGI. This CDR3 has 12 residues. The sample was CD8+ T cells from blood, taken around 54 months after liver transplant. The chain is built from TRBV6-5 and TRBJ2-2, with D perhaps matching TRBD1 (5 bases). This TCR was recovered from a human patient who received a liver transplant. Some T cells may be graft donor cells. Here the CDR3 reads CAIQGSTGELFF. CDR3 bases: TGTGCCATTCAGGGATCCACCGGGGAGCTGTTTTTT.